Reported below is one T cell receptor beta chain. Its target is not known. This specimen belongs to a study of shared clonotypes between healthy human individuals. Notes on the study in general: Generation probabilities were higher for clonotypes shared across all four sorted-subset donors than for unshared ones. Generally, naive subsets (rather than memory subsets) showed larger estimated richness.

Genomic DNA from each subset was divided evenly over several immunoSEQ plates. The repertoire was sequenced with immunoSEQ multiplex PCR; TCRdb's copy has only in-frame clones and lacks some. The table includes over 1.4 million clones, roughly 96% detected once. The clonotype originates from a man aged 25-40 years in good health. The material sequenced was naive CD4+ T cells sorted from blood. Stated subset: CD45RA+ positively selected.

The CDR3 DNA is TGTGCCAGAAGGGGACAGGGTTTCCCTAACTATGGCTACACCTTC. Amino acid sequence: CARRGQGFPNYGYTF. The V gene is TRBV2, the J gene TRBJ1-2; TRBD1 matches 9 bases. Trimming took 9 bases from V and 0 from J; bases not matched to a gene: 8. The CDR3 has 15 amino acids. Germline V CDR1 and CDR2: SNHLY, FYNNEI.